One sample yielded the 14 T cell receptor beta chains listed below, sequenced in a study of cytomegalovirus exposure and HLA in healthy donors. Vbeta (60) and Jbeta (13) primers were used in the PCR. Repertoires were generated with immunoSEQ multiplex PCR, while TCRdb's copy carries only in-frame clones and drops some. The sample has 100,000 to 150,000 clones, 80% seen once. Sequenced sample: PBMCs. These receptors all stem from a man between 25 and 39 years old in good health and CMV-seropositive.

The chain combines TRBV29-1 with TRBJ2-2; possible D gene TRBD2, 6 bases. Germline V CDR1 and CDR2: SQVTM, ANQGSEA. The CDR3 runs to 13 residues. V was cut by 7 bases and J by 7 bases, with 16 bases left in between. The CDR3 sequence: CSAEEGIHGELFF. The CDR3 DNA is TGCAGCGCCGAGGAGGGGATTCACGGGGAGCTGTTTTTT.

V and J are TRBV27 and TRBJ2-1, with a tentative D call TRBD2 (7 bases). V lost 3 bases to trimming and J lost 2 bases, with 11 bases between them. The CDR3 has 15 amino acids. The germline CDR1 and CDR2 sequences are MNHEY and SMNVEV (reference sequence). The CDR3 DNA is TGTGCCAGCAGTTTTGGGCGGGGGCCCTACAATGAGCAGTTCTTC. Translated, it gives CASSFGRGPYNEQFF.

This chain links TRBV19 with TRBJ2-2; D remains unclear. This CDR3 region has 14 residues. The germline CDR1 and CDR2 sequences are LNHDA and SQIVND (reference sequence). Trimming removed 3 bases at V and 2 bases at J, with 7 bases between. Written as DNA, the CDR3 is TGTGCCAGTAGTATTAACAGCAACACCGGGGAGCTGTTTTTT. Translating gives CASSINSNTGELFF.

J is TRBJ1-5 and V is TRBV19, with D perhaps TRBD1 (6 bases). Looked up from germline, CDR1 is LNHDA and CDR2 is SQIVND (reference sequence). V was pared by 5 bases and J by 6 bases, with 20 bases between. The CDR3 is 16 residues long. CDR3 residues: CASSPWGGAVAQPQHF. CDR3 DNA sequence: TGTGCCAGTAGTCCATGGGGGGGGGCGGTGGCTCAGCCCCAGCATTTT.

The genes are TRBV10-3 and TRBJ2-5, with 7 bases identical to TRBD2. The end of the DNA is better explained by TRBJ2-7, so the J call may be wrong. This CDR3 comprises 14 residues. CDR1 is ENHRY and CDR2 is SYGVKD in the germline V gene. CDR3 in DNA: TGTGCCATCAAAGTTCGTAGGGAGGGCTACGAGCAGTACTTC. This codes for CAIKVRREGYEQYF.

The chain recombines TRBV7-9 with TRBJ2-2; the match to TRBD1 covers 10 bases. Trimming removed 5 bases from V and 3 bases from J; junction bases left unmatched: 9. CDR3 length equals 17 residues. Germline CDR1 reads SEHNR; CDR2 reads FQNEAQ (reference sequence). CDR3 bases: TGTGCCAGCAGCACCCCCGACAGGGGGCCGGACACCGGGGAGCTGTTTTTT. Translation: CASSTPDRGPDTGELFF. Supplemented by reference TRBV7-9 and TRBJ2-2, the full variable domain reads DTGVSQNPRHKITKRGQNVTFRCDPISEHNRLYWYRQTLGQGPEFLTYFQNEAQLEKSRLLSDRFSAERPKGSFSTLEIQRTEQGDSAMYLCASSTPDRGPDTGELFFGEGSRLTVL.

The chain links TRBV7-9 to TRBJ2-7; weak D call: TRBD2 (5 bases). Looked up from germline, CDR1 is SEHNR and CDR2 is FQNEAQ (reference sequence). The CDR3 spans 14 residues. V was clipped by 2 bases and J by 1 base, with 9 bases between them. CDR3 bases: TGTGCCAGCAGCTTACACGGGAATTCCTACGAGCAGTACTTC. This translates into CASSLHGNSYEQYF.

The chain has TRBV25-1 and TRBJ1-3; maybe TRBD1 (5 bases). The germline V gene has CDR1 MGHDK and CDR2 SYGVNS. The V end lost 1 base, the J end lost 4 bases, and 8 bases lay between the germline ends. CDR3 size: 14 residues. In DNA form, the CDR3 reads TGTGCCAGCAGTGAATCGACAGAAGGAAACACCATATATTTT. Translating it yields CASSESTEGNTIYF.

The CDR3 region has the DNA TGTGCCAGCAGCTTCGGGACAGGAGTATCCTACGAGCAGTACTTC. Amino acid sequence: CASSFGTGVSYEQYF. The chain joins TRBV11-2 to TRBJ2-7; 8 bases match TRBD1. Germline CDR1 is SGHAT and CDR2 is FQNNGV. The CDR3 has 15 residues. The V gene end was trimmed by 3 bases and the J gene end by 1 base; junction bases not matched to a gene: 5.

This rearrangement joins TRBV5-4 to TRBJ2-1, with TRBD2 identical over 9 bases. Germline loops: CDR1 SGHNT, CDR2 YYREEE (reference sequence). CDR3 length: 15 amino acids. V lost 0 bases and J lost 9; bases outside the gene matches: 7. The CDR3 DNA follows: TGTGCCAGCAGCTTGGCTGGCGGGGGGGCGGCTGAGCAGTTCTTC. Its protein is CASSLAGGGAAEQFF.

The chain joins TRBV14 to TRBJ2-7; weak D call: TRBD1 (5 bases). This CDR3 contains 16 residues. Trimming stripped 4 bases from V and 5 bases from J, with 21 bases between. Germline loops: CDR1 SGHDN, CDR2 FVKESK. CDR3 in amino acids: CASSRGRETWYDEQYF. The CDR3 nucleotides read TGTGCCAGCAGCCGTGGCAGGGAAACTTGGTATGACGAGCAGTACTTC.

The rearrangement uses TRBV7-3 and TRBJ1-1, with TRBD1 matching over 8 bases. Germline V gene sequence: CDR1 SGHTA, CDR2 FQGTGA. The CDR3 extends over 13 amino acids. J was trimmed by 4 bases and V by 5 bases; bases with no gene match: 3. This chain's CDR3 is CASSQGAGTEAFF. The CDR3 DNA follows: TGTGCCAGCAGCCAGGGGGCGGGCACTGAAGCTTTCTTT.

This chain uses TRBV5-1 with TRBJ2-2; D might be TRBD1 (6 bases). The V end lost 8 bases, the J end lost 1 base, and 12 bases lay between the germline ends. From germline, CDR1 is SGHRS and CDR2 YFSETQ. There are 14 residues in the CDR3. The CDR3 region is CASRRGQNTGELFF. CDR3 sequence (DNA): TGCGCCAGTCGACGGGGACAGAACACCGGGGAGCTGTTTTTT.

The V and J genes are TRBV27 and TRBJ1-1; D is undetermined. The CDR3 covers 13 residues. Trimming shortened V by 3 bases and J by 0 bases, and 5 bases separated the two germline ends. Per the germline V gene, CDR1 is MNHEY and CDR2 is SMNVEV (reference sequence). The chain's CDR3 is CASSLALNTEAFF. The CDR3 DNA reads TGTGCCAGCAGTTTGGCTTTGAACACTGAAGCTTTCTTT.